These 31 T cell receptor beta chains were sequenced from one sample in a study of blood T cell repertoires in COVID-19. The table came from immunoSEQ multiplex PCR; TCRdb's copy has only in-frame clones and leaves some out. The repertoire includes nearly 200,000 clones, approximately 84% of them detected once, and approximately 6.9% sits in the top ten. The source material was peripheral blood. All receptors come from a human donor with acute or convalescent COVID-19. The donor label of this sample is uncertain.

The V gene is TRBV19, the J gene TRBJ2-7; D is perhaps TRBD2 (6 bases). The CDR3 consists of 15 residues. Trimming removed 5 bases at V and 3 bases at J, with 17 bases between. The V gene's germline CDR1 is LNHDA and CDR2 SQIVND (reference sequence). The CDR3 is CASSWGGAQGYEQYF. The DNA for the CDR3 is TGTGCCAGTAGTTGGGGAGGTGCGCAGGGCTACGAGCAGTACTTC.

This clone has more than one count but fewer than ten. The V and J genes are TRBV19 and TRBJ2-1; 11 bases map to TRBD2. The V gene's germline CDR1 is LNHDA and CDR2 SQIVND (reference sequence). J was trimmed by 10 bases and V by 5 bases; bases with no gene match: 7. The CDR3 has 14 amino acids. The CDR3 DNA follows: TGTGCCAGTAGTCCCCGACTAGCGGGAAACGAGCAGTTCTTC. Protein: CASSPRLAGNEQFF.

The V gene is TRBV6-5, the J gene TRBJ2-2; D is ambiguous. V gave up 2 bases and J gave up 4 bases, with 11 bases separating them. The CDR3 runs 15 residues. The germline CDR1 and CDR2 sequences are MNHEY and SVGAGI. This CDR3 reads CASSYGGPATGELFF. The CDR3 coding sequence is TGTGCCAGCAGTTACGGTGGGCCTGCCACCGGGGAGCTGTTTTTT.

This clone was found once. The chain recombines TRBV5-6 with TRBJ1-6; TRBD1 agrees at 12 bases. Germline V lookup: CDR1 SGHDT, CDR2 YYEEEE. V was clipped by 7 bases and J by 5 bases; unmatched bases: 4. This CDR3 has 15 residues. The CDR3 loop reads CASGTGGLNNSPLHF. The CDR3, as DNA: TGTGCCAGCGGGACAGGGGGCTTAAATAATTCACCCCTCCACTTT.

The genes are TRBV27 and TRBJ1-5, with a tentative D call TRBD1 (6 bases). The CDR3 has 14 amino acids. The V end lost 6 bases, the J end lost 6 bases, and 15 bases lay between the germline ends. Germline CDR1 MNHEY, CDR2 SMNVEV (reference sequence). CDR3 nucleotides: TGTGCCAGCAGCAGAGGGGGTGGGGGTCAGCCCCAGCATTTT. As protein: CASSRGGGGQPQHF.

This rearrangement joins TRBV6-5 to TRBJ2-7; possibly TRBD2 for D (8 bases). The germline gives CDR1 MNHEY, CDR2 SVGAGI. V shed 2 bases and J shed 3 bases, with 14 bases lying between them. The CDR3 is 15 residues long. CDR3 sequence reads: CASSYREGAGYEQYF. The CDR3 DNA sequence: TGTGCCAGCAGTTACCGGGAGGGGGCAGGCTACGAGCAGTACTTC.

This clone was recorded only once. DNA for the CDR3: TGTGCCAGCAGCATCGGGACAGGGGGCACCTACAATGAGCAGTTCTTC. This gives the protein CASSIGTGGTYNEQFF. This chain links TRBV7-6 with TRBJ2-1; TRBD1 matches 12 bases. V trimming: 5 bases; J trimming: 2 bases; junction bases outside the gene matches: 4. The germline CDR1 and CDR2 sequences are SGHVS and FNYEAQ. This CDR3 comprises 16 residues.

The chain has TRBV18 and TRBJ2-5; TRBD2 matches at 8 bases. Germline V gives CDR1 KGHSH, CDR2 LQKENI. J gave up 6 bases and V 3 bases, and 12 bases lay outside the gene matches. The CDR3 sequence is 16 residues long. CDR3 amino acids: CASSPPGLGVPKTQYF. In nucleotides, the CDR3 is TGTGCCAGCTCACCTCCGGGACTAGGGGTCCCGAAGACCCAGTACTTC.

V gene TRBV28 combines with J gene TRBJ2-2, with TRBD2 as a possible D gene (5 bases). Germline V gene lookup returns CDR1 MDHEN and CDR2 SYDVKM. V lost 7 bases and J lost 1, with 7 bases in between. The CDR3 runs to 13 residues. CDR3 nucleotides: TGTGCCAGCATCGGGATGAACACCGGGGAGCTGTTTTTT. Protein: CASIGMNTGELFF.

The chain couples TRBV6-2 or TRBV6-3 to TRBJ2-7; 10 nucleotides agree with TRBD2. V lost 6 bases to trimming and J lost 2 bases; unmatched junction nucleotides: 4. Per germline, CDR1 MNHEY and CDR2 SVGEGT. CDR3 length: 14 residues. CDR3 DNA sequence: TGTGCCAGCAGCCTAGCGGGAGCGACCTACGAGCAGTACTTC. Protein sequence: CASSLAGATYEQYF.

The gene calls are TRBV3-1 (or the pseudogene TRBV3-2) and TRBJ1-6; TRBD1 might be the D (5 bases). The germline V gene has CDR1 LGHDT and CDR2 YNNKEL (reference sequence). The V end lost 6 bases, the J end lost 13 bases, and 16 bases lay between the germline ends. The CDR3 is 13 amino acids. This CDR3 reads CASRPSGYDPLHF. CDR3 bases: TGTGCCAGCAGGCCATCAGGGTATGATCCCCTCCACTTT.

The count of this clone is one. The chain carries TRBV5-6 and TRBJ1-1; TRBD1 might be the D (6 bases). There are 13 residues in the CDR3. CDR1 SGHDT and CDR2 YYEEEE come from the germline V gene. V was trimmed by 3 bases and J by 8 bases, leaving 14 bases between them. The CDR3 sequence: CASSSVGGSEAFF. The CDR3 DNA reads TGTGCCAGCAGCTCCGTAGGGGGTTCCGAAGCTTTCTTT.

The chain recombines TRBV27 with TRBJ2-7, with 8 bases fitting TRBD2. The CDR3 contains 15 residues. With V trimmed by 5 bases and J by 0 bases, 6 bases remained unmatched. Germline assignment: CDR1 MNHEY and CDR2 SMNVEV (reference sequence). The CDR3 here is CASSTPSGSSYEQYF. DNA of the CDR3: TGTGCCAGCAGTACGCCCAGCGGGAGCTCCTACGAGCAGTACTTC.

CDR3 protein: CASSLLQDYNEQFF. The CDR3 DNA sequence: TGTGCCAGCAGCCTTCTACAGGATTACAATGAGCAGTTCTTC. V is TRBV4-2 and J is TRBJ2-1; possible D gene TRBD1, 5 bases. This CDR3 has 14 amino acids. Germline V gene lookup returns CDR1 LGHNA and CDR2 YNFKEQ. The V gene lost 4 bases and the J gene lost 4 bases, with 11 bases spanning the gap.

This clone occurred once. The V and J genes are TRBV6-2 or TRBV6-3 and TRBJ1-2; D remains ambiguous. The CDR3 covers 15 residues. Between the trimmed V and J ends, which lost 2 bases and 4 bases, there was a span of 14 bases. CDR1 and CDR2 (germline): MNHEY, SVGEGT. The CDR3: CASSYQVQQLYGYTF. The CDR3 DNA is TGTGCCAGCAGTTACCAGGTGCAACAACTCTATGGCTACACCTTC.

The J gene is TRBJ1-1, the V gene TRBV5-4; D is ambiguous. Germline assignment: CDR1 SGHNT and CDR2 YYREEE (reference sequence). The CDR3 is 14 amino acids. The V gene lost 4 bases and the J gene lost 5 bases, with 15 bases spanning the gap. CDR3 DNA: TGTGCCAGCAGCCCTCCCCCGGGAGGTACTGAAGCTTTCTTT. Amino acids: CASSPPPGGTEAFF.

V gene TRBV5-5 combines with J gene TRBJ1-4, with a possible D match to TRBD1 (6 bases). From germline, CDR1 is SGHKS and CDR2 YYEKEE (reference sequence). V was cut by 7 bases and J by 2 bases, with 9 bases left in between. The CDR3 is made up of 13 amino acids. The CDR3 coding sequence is TGTGCCAGCGCAGGGGATACTAATGAAAAACTGTTTTTT. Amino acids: CASAGDTNEKLFF.

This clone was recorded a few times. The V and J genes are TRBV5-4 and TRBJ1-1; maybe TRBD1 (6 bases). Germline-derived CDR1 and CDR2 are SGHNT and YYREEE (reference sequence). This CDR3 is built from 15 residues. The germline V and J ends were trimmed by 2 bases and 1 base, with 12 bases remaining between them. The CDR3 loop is CASSFHSQGNTEAFF. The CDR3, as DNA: TGTGCCAGCAGCTTCCACTCACAGGGGAACACTGAAGCTTTCTTT. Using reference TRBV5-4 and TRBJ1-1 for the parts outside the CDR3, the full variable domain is ETGVTQSPTHLIKTRGQQVTLRCSSQSGHNTVSWYQQALGQGPQFIFQYYREEENGRGNFPPRFSGLQFPNYSSELNVNALELDDSALYLCASSFHSQGNTEAFFGQGTRLTVV.

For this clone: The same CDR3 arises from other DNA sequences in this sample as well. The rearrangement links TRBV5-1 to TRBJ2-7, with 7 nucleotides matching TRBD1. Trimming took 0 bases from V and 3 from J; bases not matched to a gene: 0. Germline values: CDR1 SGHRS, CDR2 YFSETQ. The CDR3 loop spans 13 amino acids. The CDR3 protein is CASSLDRGYEQYF. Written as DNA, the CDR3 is TGCGCCAGCAGCTTGGACAGGGGCTACGAGCAGTACTTC.

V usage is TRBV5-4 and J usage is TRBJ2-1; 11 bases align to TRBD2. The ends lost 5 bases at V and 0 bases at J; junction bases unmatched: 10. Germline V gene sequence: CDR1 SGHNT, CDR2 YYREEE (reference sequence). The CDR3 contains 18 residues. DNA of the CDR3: TGTGCCAGCAGTTCGGGACTAGCGGCTCAAAGCTCCTACAATGAGCAGTTCTTC. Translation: CASSSGLAAQSSYNEQFF. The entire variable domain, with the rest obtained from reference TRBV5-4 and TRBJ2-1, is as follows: ETGVTQSPTHLIKTRGQQVTLRCSSQSGHNTVSWYQQALGQGPQFIFQYYREEENGRGNFPPRFSGLQFPNYSSELNVNALELDDSALYLCASSSGLAAQSSYNEQFFGPGTRLTVL.

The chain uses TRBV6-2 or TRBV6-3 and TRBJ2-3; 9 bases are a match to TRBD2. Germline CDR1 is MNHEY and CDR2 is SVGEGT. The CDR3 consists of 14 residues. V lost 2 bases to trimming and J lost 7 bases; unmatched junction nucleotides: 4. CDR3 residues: CASSYVAGGNTQYF. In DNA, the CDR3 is TGTGCCAGCAGTTACGTCGCGGGAGGGAATACGCAGTATTTT.

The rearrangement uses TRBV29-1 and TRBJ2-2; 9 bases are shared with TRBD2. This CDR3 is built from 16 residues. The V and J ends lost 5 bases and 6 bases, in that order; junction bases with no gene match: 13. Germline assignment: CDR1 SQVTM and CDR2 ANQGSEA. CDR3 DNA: TGCAGCGTTTTCCGTAGCGGGAGTGGGGCAGCCGGGGAGCTGTTTTTT. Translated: CSVFRSGSGAAGELFF.

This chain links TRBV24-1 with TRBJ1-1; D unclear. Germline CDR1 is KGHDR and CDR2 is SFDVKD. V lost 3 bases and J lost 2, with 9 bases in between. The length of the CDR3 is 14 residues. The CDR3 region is CATSDGAYNTEAFF. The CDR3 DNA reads TGTGCCACCAGTGATGGAGCCTACAACACTGAAGCTTTCTTT.

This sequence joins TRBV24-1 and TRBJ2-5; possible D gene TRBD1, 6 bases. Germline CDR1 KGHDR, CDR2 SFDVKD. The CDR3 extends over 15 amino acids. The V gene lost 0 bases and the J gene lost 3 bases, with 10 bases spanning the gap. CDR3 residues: CATSDLGRGEETQYF. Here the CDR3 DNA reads TGTGCCACCAGTGATTTGGGCAGGGGAGAAGAGACCCAGTACTTC.

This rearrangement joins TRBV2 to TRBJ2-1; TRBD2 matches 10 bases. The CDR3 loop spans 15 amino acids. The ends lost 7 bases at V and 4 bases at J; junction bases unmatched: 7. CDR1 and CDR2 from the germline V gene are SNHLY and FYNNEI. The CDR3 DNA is TGTGCCAGCATCCCGACTAGCGGGCTTTACAATGAGCAGTTCTTC. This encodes CASIPTSGLYNEQFF.

CDR3 DNA sequence: TGTGCCAGCACCCTAACAGGGGGCACTGAAGCTTTCTTT. Protein: CASTLTGGTEAFF. V and J are TRBV12-3 or TRBV12-4 and TRBJ1-1, with 8 positions matching TRBD1. CDR3 size: 13 residues. The V gene end was trimmed by 7 bases and the J gene end by 4 bases; junction bases not matched to a gene: 5.

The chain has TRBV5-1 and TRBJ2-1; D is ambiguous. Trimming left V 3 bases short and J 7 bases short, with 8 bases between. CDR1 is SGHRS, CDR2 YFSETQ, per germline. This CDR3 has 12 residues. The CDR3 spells CASSSGLNEQFF. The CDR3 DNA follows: TGCGCCAGCAGCTCCGGGTTGAATGAGCAGTTCTTC.

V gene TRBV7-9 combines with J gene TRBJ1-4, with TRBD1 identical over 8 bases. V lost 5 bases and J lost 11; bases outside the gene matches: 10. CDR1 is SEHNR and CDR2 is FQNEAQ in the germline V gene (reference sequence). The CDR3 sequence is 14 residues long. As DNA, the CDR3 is TGTGCCAGCAGCCCAGTGGACAGGGACTGGAAACTGTTTTTT. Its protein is CASSPVDRDWKLFF. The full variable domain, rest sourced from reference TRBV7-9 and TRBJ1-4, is DTGVSQNPRHKITKRGQNVTFRCDPISEHNRLYWYRQTLGQGPEFLTYFQNEAQLEKSRLLSDRFSAERPKGSFSTLEIQRTEQGDSAMYLCASSPVDRDWKLFFGSGTQLSVL.

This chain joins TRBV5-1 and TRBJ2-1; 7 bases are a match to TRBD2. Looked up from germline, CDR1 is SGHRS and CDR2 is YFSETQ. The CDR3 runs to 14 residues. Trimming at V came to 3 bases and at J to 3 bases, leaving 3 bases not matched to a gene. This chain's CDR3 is CASSSLAVYNEQFF. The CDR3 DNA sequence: TGCGCCAGCAGCTCCCTAGCGGTCTACAATGAGCAGTTCTTC.

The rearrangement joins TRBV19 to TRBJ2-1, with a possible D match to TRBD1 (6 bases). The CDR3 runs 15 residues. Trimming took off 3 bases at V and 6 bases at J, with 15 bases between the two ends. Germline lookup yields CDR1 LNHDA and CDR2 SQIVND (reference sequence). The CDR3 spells CASSMWGPLVNEQFF. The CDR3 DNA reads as TGTGCCAGTAGTATGTGGGGGCCTCTCGTCAATGAGCAGTTCTTC. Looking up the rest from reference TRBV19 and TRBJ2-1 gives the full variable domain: DGGITQSPKYLFRKEGQNVTLSCEQNLNHDAMYWYRQDPGQGLRLIYYSQIVNDFQKGDIAEGYSVSREKKESFPLTVTSAQKNPTAFYLCASSMWGPLVNEQFFGPGTRLTVL.

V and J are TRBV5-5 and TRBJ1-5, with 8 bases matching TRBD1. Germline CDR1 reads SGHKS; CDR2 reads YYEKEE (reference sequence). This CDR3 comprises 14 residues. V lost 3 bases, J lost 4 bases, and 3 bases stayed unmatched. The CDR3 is CASSSGTGNQPQHF. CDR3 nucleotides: TGTGCCAGCAGCTCCGGGACAGGTAATCAGCCCCAGCATTTT.